The 10 T cell receptor beta chains below were found in one sample sequenced in a study of beta chain features in type 1 diabetes. Expressed TCRB transcripts were sequenced, since all the RNA that had been isolated was reverse transcribed. Here immunoSEQ multiplex PCR was the method, and the copy in TCRdb shows in-frame clones only, minus some. This table has some 300,000 clones, around 7.8% appearing once. Input material: central memory CD4+ T cells from blood. These receptors all stem from a woman between 18 and 30 years old in good health.

Only a few counts were recorded for this clone. This chain uses TRBV14 with TRBJ2-1; D remains unclear. Germline CDR1 reads SGHDN; CDR2 reads FVKESK. This CDR3 contains 16 residues. With 1 base removed from V and 3 bases from J, the gap between germline ends came to 13 bases. The CDR3 nucleotides are TGTGCCAGCAGCCAAGTGTTGAGACTCAGCTACAATGAGCAGTTCTTC. It encodes CASSQVLRLSYNEQFF.

This clone was observed a handful of times. The chain couples TRBV19 to TRBJ1-1, with D perhaps matching TRBD1 (5 bases). CDR3 length: 15 amino acids. Germline V gene data show CDR1 as LNHDA and CDR2 as SQIVND (reference sequence). Trimming left V 7 bases short and J 3 bases short, with 18 bases between. CDR3 DNA: TGTGCCAGTACCCAATTGTCCGGGGGGGACACTGAAGCTTTCTTT. This translates into CASTQLSGGDTEAFF.

The chain couples TRBV2 to TRBJ1-2, with a possible D match to TRBD1 (5 bases). V lost 0 bases, J lost 8 bases, and 10 bases lay in between. This CDR3 spans 13 amino acids. Germline V gene data show CDR1 as SNHLY and CDR2 as FYNNEI. The CDR3 bases are TGTGCCAGCAGTGAAGCGCGGGGGACCGGCTACACCTTC. Its protein is CASSEARGTGYTF.

The chain recombines TRBV18 with TRBJ2-3, with TRBD2 identical over 8 bases. V was clipped by 2 bases and J by 7 bases; unmatched bases: 8. Per the germline V gene, CDR1 is KGHSH and CDR2 is LQKENI. The CDR3 runs to 15 residues. The CDR3 DNA sequence: TGTGCCAGCTCACCAGGTCGGGGGGGCATAAATACGCAGTATTTT. Translation gives CASSPGRGGINTQYF.

The chain combines TRBV5-1 with TRBJ1-6, with D perhaps matching TRBD1 (6 bases). CDR3 length equals 13 residues. The germline V gene has CDR1 SGHRS and CDR2 YFSETQ. The V and J ends lost 4 bases and 7 bases respectively, with 9 bases between them. The CDR3 sequence is CASSVTGNSPLHF. The CDR3 bases are TGCGCCAGCAGCGTGACAGGAAATTCACCCCTCCACTTT.

This clone showed up just a few times. The V call is TRBV5-1, the J call TRBJ1-4; unclear D gene. Trimming cost V 1 base and J 0 bases, with 10 bases left between them. The germline V gene has CDR1 SGHRS and CDR2 YFSETQ. The CDR3 has 16 residues. The CDR3 sequence: CASSLRWSATNEKLFF. CDR3 bases: TGCGCCAGCAGCTTGCGGTGGTCTGCAACTAATGAAAAACTGTTTTTT.

CDR3 nucleotide sequence: TGCGCCAGCAGCCAAGTACTAAAGCACACGAACACTGAAGCTTTCTTT. This codes for CASSQVLKHTNTEAFF. The rearrangement links TRBV4-1 to TRBJ1-1; D unclear. V lost 1 base to trimming and J lost 1 base, with 13 bases between them. CDR1 and CDR2 (germline): MGHRA, YSYEKL. The CDR3 covers 16 residues.

The V call is TRBV7-2, the J call TRBJ2-1; D might be TRBD1 (6 bases). Per germline, CDR1 SGHTA and CDR2 FQGNSA. The CDR3 runs 14 residues. Trimming stripped 4 bases from V and 7 bases from J, with 14 bases between. CDR3 region: CASSSTGLRNEQFF. CDR3 in DNA: TGTGCCAGCAGCTCTACAGGGTTGCGGAATGAGCAGTTCTTC.

V is TRBV2 and J is TRBJ2-7, with 11 bases identical to TRBD2. Trimming removed 9 bases from V and 2 bases from J; junction bases left unmatched: 6. The CDR3 sequence is 14 residues long. CDR1 SNHLY and CDR2 FYNNEI come from the germline V gene. CDR3 bases: TGTGCCAGTAGGGGACTAGCGGTTCCCTACGAGCAGTACTTC. Its protein is CASRGLAVPYEQYF.

This clone was detected only a few times. The chain uses TRBV2 and TRBJ2-1; TRBD2 aligns across 8 bases. The CDR3 extends over 15 amino acids. V dropped 9 bases and J dropped 0; count of bases not matched to a gene: 7. CDR1 SNHLY and CDR2 FYNNEI come from the germline V gene. CDR3 in amino acids: CASGRGTSSYNEQFF. CDR3 DNA sequence: TGTGCCAGTGGAAGGGGGACTAGCTCCTACAATGAGCAGTTCTTC.